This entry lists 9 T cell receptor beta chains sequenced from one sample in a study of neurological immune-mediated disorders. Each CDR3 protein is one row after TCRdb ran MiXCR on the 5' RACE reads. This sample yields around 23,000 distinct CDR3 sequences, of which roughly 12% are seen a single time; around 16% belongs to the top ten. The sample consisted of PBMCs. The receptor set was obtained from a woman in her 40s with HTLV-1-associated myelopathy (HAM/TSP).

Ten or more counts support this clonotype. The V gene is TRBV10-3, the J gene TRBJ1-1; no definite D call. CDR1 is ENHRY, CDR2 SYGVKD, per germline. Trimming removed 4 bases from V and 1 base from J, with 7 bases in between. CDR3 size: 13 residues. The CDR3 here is CAISGGPNTEAFF. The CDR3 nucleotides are TGTGCCATCAGTGGAGGGCCGAACACTGAAGCTTTCTTT.

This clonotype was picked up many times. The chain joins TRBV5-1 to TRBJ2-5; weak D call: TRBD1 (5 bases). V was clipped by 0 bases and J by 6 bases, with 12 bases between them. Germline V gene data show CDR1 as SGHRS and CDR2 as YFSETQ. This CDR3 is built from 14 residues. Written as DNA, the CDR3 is TGCGCCAGCAGCTTGGGGACAAATTGGCAGACCCAGTACTTC. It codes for CASSLGTNWQTQYF.

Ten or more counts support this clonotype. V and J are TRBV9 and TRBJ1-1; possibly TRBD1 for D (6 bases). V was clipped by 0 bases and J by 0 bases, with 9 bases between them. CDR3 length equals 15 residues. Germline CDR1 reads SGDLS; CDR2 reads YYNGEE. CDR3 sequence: CASSVGGGMNTEAFF. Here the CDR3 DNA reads TGTGCCAGCAGCGTAGGAGGGGGTATGAACACTGAAGCTTTCTTT.

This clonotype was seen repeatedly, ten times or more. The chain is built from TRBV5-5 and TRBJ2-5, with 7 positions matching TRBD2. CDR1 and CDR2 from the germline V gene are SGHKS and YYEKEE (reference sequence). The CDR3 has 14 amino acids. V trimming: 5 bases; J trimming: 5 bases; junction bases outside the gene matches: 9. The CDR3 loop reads CASSTTPGGETQYF. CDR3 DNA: TGTGCCAGCAGTACGACACCCGGGGGGGAGACCCAGTACTTC.

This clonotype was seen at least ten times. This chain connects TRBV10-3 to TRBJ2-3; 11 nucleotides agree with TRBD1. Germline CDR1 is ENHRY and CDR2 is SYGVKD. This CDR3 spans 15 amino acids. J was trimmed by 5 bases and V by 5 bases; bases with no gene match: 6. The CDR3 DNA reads TGTGCCATCAGTAATGGACAGGGGGCGGGAGATACGCAGTATTTT. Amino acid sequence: CAISNGQGAGDTQYF.

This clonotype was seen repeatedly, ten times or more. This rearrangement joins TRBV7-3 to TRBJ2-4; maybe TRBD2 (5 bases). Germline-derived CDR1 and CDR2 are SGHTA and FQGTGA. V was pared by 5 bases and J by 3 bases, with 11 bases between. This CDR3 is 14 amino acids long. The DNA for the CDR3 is TGTGCCAGCAGCCCAGGAGGTGACAAAAACATTCAGTACTTC. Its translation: CASSPGGDKNIQYF.

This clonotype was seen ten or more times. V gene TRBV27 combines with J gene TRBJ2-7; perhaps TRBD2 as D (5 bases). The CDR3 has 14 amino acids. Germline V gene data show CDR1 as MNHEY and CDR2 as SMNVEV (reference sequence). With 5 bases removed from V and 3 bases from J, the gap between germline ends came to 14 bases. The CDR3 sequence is CASSPTREFYEQYF. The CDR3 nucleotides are TGTGCCAGCAGTCCCACGAGGGAGTTCTACGAGCAGTACTTC.

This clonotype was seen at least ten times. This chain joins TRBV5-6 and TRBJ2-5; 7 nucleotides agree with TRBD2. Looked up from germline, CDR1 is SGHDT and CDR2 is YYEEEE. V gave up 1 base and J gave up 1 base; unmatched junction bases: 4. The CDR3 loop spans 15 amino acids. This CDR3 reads CASSLYRTSQETQYF. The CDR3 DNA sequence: TGTGCCAGCAGCTTGTATCGGACTAGCCAAGAGACCCAGTACTTC.

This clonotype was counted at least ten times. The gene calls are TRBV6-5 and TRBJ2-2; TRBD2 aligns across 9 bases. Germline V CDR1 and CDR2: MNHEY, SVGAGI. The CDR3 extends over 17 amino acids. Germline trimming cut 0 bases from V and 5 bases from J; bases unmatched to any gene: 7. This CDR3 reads CASSYSIAGGLTGELFF. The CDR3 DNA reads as TGTGCCAGCAGTTACTCGATTGCGGGGGGGCTTACCGGGGAGCTGTTTTTT.